Each of the 23 T cell receptor beta chains below was sequenced from the same sample in a study of blood T cell repertoires in COVID-19. Here immunoSEQ multiplex PCR was the method, and the copy in TCRdb shows in-frame clones only, minus some. The table includes about 670,000 clones, 70% to 90% detected once. Material for sequencing was peripheral blood. The receptors here all came from a woman between 18 and 29 years old with acute or convalescent COVID-19.

The J gene is TRBJ1-2, the V gene TRBV12-3 or TRBV12-4; TRBD1 might be the D (6 bases). The length of the CDR3 is 13 residues. The V end lost 7 bases, the J end lost 8 bases, and 17 bases lay between the germline ends. The CDR3 nucleotides are TGTGCCAGCAAGGGGGTCGGGCGCTGGGGCTACACCTTC. Encoded protein: CASKGVGRWGYTF.

V and J are TRBV7-6 and TRBJ2-3; the D gene is possibly TRBD2 (6 bases). Germline V lookup: CDR1 SGHVS, CDR2 FNYEAQ. Deletions cut 5 bases from V and 3 bases from J, with 15 bases between. This CDR3 has 15 residues. Here the CDR3 DNA reads TGTGCCAGCAGCGCATCCGGGACTCAAACAGATACGCAGTATTTT. Translation: CASSASGTQTDTQYF.

The chain has TRBV6-1 and TRBJ1-2; a weak D match, TRBD1 (5 bases). The CDR3 is 16 amino acids. V lost 2 bases and J 4 bases, leaving 17 bases between the germline ends. Germline CDR1 and CDR2: MNHNS and SASEGT. Written as DNA, the CDR3 is TGTGCCAGCAGTGAACCCGGCCGCGGGGGGAGCTATGGCTACACCTTC. Translation: CASSEPGRGGSYGYTF.

This chain joins TRBV5-1 and TRBJ2-3, with a tentative D call TRBD2 (6 bases). This CDR3 has 15 amino acids. Trimming left V 3 bases short and J 0 bases short, with 11 bases between. Looked up from germline, CDR1 is SGHRS and CDR2 is YFSETQ. Here the CDR3 reads CASSWRGGSTDTQYF. The CDR3 DNA is TGCGCCAGCAGCTGGAGGGGTGGTAGCACAGATACGCAGTATTTT.

The V call is TRBV11-3, the J call TRBJ1-1; 7 bases map to TRBD1. The CDR3 totals 13 residues. The V gene end was trimmed by 3 bases and the J gene end by 5 bases; junction bases not matched to a gene: 3. Germline loops: CDR1 SGHNT, CDR2 YENEEA. CDR3 DNA sequence: TGTGCCAGCAGCTTCTCAGGGGGAACTGAAGCTTTCTTT. This gives the protein CASSFSGGTEAFF.

The chain is built from TRBV4-3 and TRBJ1-2; TRBD1 aligns across 12 bases. V shed 3 bases and J 8 bases; nucleotides not matched to a gene: 10. CDR3 length: 16 residues. Germline-derived CDR1 and CDR2 are LGHNA and YSLEER. The CDR3 DNA reads TGCGCCAGCAGCCAGGTACCGGGACAGGGGGCGCGGGGCTACACCTTC. Its translation is CASSQVPGQGARGYTF.

The rearrangement uses TRBV5-5 and TRBJ1-2, with 7 bases lining up with TRBD1. Germline V CDR1 and CDR2: SGHKS, YYEKEE (reference sequence). The CDR3 extends over 13 amino acids. With 2 bases clipped from V and 3 bases from J, the junction kept 1 base outside the gene matches. CDR3 region: CASSFDRDYGYTF. CDR3 coding DNA: TGTGCCAGCAGCTTTGACAGGGACTATGGCTACACCTTC.

The chain has TRBV19 and TRBJ1-5; a possible D gene is TRBD1 (6 bases). Germline-derived CDR1 and CDR2 are LNHDA and SQIVND (reference sequence). This CDR3 has 15 residues. V was shortened by 5 bases and J by 0 bases, with 11 bases between the two germline ends. The CDR3 region has the DNA TGTGCCAGTAGTGAAACAGGGAATAGCAATCAGCCCCAGCATTTT. Translation: CASSETGNSNQPQHF.

V and J are TRBV6-2 or TRBV6-3 and TRBJ2-1, with D perhaps matching TRBD2 (5 bases). Trimming took 4 bases from V and 15 from J, leaving 19 bases between them. This CDR3 is built from 13 residues. In germline, CDR1 is MNHEY, CDR2 SVGEGT. The CDR3 sequence: CASSFLSSGLLFF. CDR3 nucleotide sequence: TGTGCCAGCAGTTTCTTATCCTCCGGACTGCTGTTCTTC.

The chain uses TRBV7-6 and TRBJ2-7, with 8 bases matching TRBD1. Germline values: CDR1 SGHVS, CDR2 FNYEAQ. This CDR3 is built from 15 residues. J lost 3 bases, V lost 1 base, and 5 bases had no gene match. CDR3: CASSLEGTGSYEQYF. In DNA, the CDR3 is TGTGCCAGCAGCTTAGAAGGGACAGGCAGCTACGAGCAGTACTTC.

A single count supports this clone. The chain carries TRBV6-6 and TRBJ1-6, with TRBD1 matching 9 bases. V lost 4 bases to trimming and J lost 6 bases; unmatched junction nucleotides: 4. CDR1 is MNHNY, CDR2 SVGAGI, per germline (reference sequence). The CDR3 sequence is 15 residues long. The CDR3 DNA follows: TGTGCCAGCAGTTTGGGACAGGGTGGTAATTCACCCCTCCACTTT. Amino acid sequence: CASSLGQGGNSPLHF.

This clone was recorded once. This chain uses TRBV2 with TRBJ2-1, with D tentatively TRBD2 (7 bases). This CDR3 spans 17 amino acids. Trimming left V 1 base short and J 4 bases short, with 17 bases between. From germline, CDR1 is SNHLY and CDR2 FYNNEI. CDR3 amino acids: CASSEGRGGNLYNEQFF. In nucleotides, the CDR3 is TGTGCCAGCAGTGAAGGCAGGGGAGGGAATCTATACAATGAGCAGTTCTTC.

The chain joins TRBV6-5 to TRBJ1-5; D is unclear. The CDR3 is 15 residues long. Trimming took off 7 bases at V and 1 base at J, with 14 bases between the two ends. The germline V gene encodes CDR1 MNHEY and CDR2 SVGAGI. The CDR3 DNA sequence: TGTGCCAGCACCCCGGTGGCGGGAAGCAATCAGCCCCAGCATTTT. It is translated as CASTPVAGSNQPQHF.

J is TRBJ1-6 and V is TRBV9, with D unclear. This CDR3 spans 14 amino acids. V was clipped by 4 bases and J by 4 bases, with 9 bases between them. CDR1 and CDR2 (germline): SGDLS, YYNGEE. The CDR3 DNA is TGTGCCAGCAGCACCGGACTTTATAATTCACCCCTCCACTTT. It encodes CASSTGLYNSPLHF. Complete variable domain (other parts from reference TRBV9 and TRBJ1-6): DSGVTQTPKHLITATGQRVTLRCSPRSGDLSVYWYQQSLDQGLQFLIQYYNGEERAKGNILERFSAQQFPDLHSELNLSSLELGDSALYFCASSTGLYNSPLHFGNGTRLTVT.

The J gene is TRBJ2-6, the V gene TRBV6-5, with a possible D match to TRBD1 (6 bases). The CDR3 loop spans 15 amino acids. CDR1 MNHEY and CDR2 SVGAGI come from the germline V gene. V was trimmed by 7 bases and J by 2 bases, leaving 12 bases between them. As DNA, the CDR3 is TGTGCCAGCAATGGTGGGGGCACTGGGGCCAACGTCCTGACTTTC. The encoded protein is CASNGGGTGANVLTF.

The chain has TRBV6-2 or TRBV6-3 and TRBJ2-1; D is uncertain. The CDR3 length is 12 residues. V shed 5 bases and J shed 5 bases, with 7 bases lying between them. Looked up from germline, CDR1 is MNHEY and CDR2 is SVGEGT. CDR3 sequence reads: CASSLNDNEQFF. The CDR3 coding sequence is TGTGCCAGCAGTCTAAATGACAATGAGCAGTTCTTC.

The chain carries TRBV5-1 and TRBJ2-1; D is ambiguous. Trimming stripped 2 bases from V and 9 bases from J, with 9 bases between. Germline V gene lookup returns CDR1 SGHRS and CDR2 YFSETQ. The CDR3 has 12 amino acids. The CDR3 DNA reads TGCGCCAGCAGCTTCACCCGAGCTGAGCAGTTCTTC. Translation gives CASSFTRAEQFF. Drawing the rest from reference TRBV5-1 and TRBJ2-1, the complete variable domain is KAGVTQTPRYLIKTRGQQVTLSCSPISGHRSVSWYQQTPGQGLQFLFEYFSETQRNKGNFPGRFSGRQFSNSRSEMNVSTLELGDSALYLCASSFTRAEQFFGPGTRLTVL.

This chain links TRBV7-9 with TRBJ1-2, with D perhaps TRBD1 (5 bases). The CDR3 loop spans 16 amino acids. Trimming removed 5 bases from V and 4 bases from J, with 20 bases in between. Germline loops: CDR1 SEHNR, CDR2 FQNEAQ (reference sequence). DNA for the CDR3: TGTGCCAGCAGCCTGGGGCTTCCTGACCTGCTCTATGGCTACACCTTC. This encodes CASSLGLPDLLYGYTF.

Written as DNA, the CDR3 is TGTGCCAGCGGACAGGGGTCGGGGGAGCAGTACTTC. Translated, it gives CASGQGSGEQYF. J is TRBJ2-7 and V is TRBV9; TRBD1 matches at 9 bases. V lost 7 bases, J lost 7 bases, and 6 bases stayed unmatched. Germline assignment: CDR1 SGDLS and CDR2 YYNGEE. This CDR3 comprises 12 residues.

The chain uses TRBV4-3 and TRBJ1-4; 8 bases are a match to TRBD1. Germline lookup yields CDR1 LGHNA and CDR2 YSLEER. This CDR3 is 18 amino acids long. V trimming: 0 bases; J trimming: 2 bases; junction bases outside the gene matches: 8. The CDR3 DNA follows: TGCGCCAGCAGCCAAGATCCGGCAGGGGGCGCGACTAATGAAAAACTGTTTTTT. It is translated as CASSQDPAGGATNEKLFF.

The genes are TRBV7-8 and TRBJ1-2; a weak D match, TRBD1 (5 bases). Trimming took 7 bases from V and 4 from J, leaving 13 bases between them. The CDR3 runs to 13 residues. CDR1 and CDR2 (germline): SGHVS, FQNEAQ. This CDR3 is CASTSAGGYGYTF. DNA of the CDR3: TGTGCCAGCACCTCGGCGGGGGGCTATGGCTACACCTTC.

The rearrangement joins TRBV29-1 to TRBJ1-5, with D possibly matching TRBD1 (5 bases). The CDR3 length is 12 residues. Trimming shortened V by 3 bases and J by 9 bases, and 12 bases separated the two germline ends. CDR1 and CDR2 (germline): SQVTM, ANQGSEA. CDR3 sequence: CSVDHGQGPQHF. In DNA, the CDR3 is TGCAGCGTTGACCACGGGCAGGGGCCCCAGCATTTT.

This clone was seen only a few times. This chain links TRBV15 with TRBJ1-2; D may be TRBD1 (6 bases). The V gene's germline CDR1 is LNHNV and CDR2 YYDKDF (reference sequence). The CDR3 extends over 15 amino acids. Trimming removed 3 bases at V and 8 bases at J, with 19 bases between. The CDR3 sequence: CATSRAGLNRGGYTF. Here the CDR3 DNA reads TGTGCCACCAGCAGGGCCGGACTTAATAGGGGGGGCTACACCTTC.